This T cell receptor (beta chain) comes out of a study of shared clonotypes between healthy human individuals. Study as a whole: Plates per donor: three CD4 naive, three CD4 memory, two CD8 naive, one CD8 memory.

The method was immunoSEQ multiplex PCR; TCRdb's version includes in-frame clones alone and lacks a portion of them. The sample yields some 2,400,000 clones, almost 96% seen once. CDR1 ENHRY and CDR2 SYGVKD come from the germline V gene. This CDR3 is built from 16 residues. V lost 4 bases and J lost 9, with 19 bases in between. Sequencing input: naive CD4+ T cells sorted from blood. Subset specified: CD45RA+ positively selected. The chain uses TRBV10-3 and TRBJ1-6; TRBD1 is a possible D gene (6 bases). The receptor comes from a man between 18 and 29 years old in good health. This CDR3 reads CAISADSAGNGSPLHF. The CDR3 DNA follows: TGTGCCATCAGTGCGGACAGTGCGGGCAACGGTTCACCCCTCCACTTT.